The sequence of this T cell receptor beta chain was determined in a study of beta chain features in type 1 diabetes. Since all of the isolated RNA was reverse transcribed, expressed TCRB transcripts were what got sequenced. Assay: immunoSEQ multiplex PCR; the TCRdb copy retains only in-frame clones and omits some. The top ten clones hold 0.7% of a sample with roughly 150,000 clones, approximately 10% of them seen once. Germline V lookup: CDR1 MNHEY, CDR2 SMNVEV (reference sequence). This CDR3 is 15 amino acids long. V gave up 2 bases and J gave up 4 bases, with 12 bases separating them. With regard to this clone: Its antigen is not known.

The study, taken as a whole, reports: Type 1 diabetes patients had TCRB CDR3s that were shorter (moderately but significantly so) in all four CD4+ subsets.

V is TRBV27 and J is TRBJ2-1; TRBD2 might be the D (5 bases). Sequencing was done on a sample of central memory CD4+ T cells from blood. This clonotype was sampled from a woman aged 25-40 years with type 1 diabetes. The CDR3, as DNA: TGTGCCAGCAGTTTAGGCGGTAGGGAGTACAATGAGCAGTTCTTC. Encoded protein: CASSLGGREYNEQFF.